These T cell receptor beta chains were read from a single sample in a study of memory CD4+ T cells and cytomegalovirus serostatus. The repertoire was sequenced with immunoSEQ multiplex PCR; TCRdb's copy has only in-frame clones and lacks some. The sample holds about 56,000 clones, 82% seen once. Source material: memory CD4+ T cells from blood. These TCRs come from an adult in good health and CMV-seronegative. CDR3s include the opening cysteine and the closing phenylalanine or tryptophan. Each record gives: V gene, D gene, J gene, clone size, CDR3 protein, CDR3 DNA. D genes are given only for firm matches. Expanded clones are given a class, and other clones once, few, many or no size at all.

v_gene: TRBV30; d_gene: .; j_gene: TRBJ1-3; abundance: few; CDR3aa: CAWSSAGNTIYF; CDR3nt: TGTGCCTGGAGTTCAGCTGGAAACACCATATATTTT
v_gene: TRBV11-2; d_gene: .; j_gene: TRBJ1-2; abundance: .; CDR3aa: CASSSWDPVGYTF; CDR3nt: TGTGCCAGCAGCTCATGGGACCCCGTAGGCTACACCTTC
v_gene: TRBV15; d_gene: .; j_gene: TRBJ1-2; abundance: .; CDR3aa: CATSGRGTMAGYTF; CDR3nt: TGTGCCACCAGCGGACGTGGTACCATGGCAGGCTACACCTTC
v_gene: TRBV28; d_gene: .; j_gene: TRBJ2-2; abundance: .; CDR3aa: CASRSQGGTGELFF; CDR3nt: TGTGCCAGCAGATCTCAGGGGGGGACCGGGGAGCTGTTTTTT
v_gene: TRBV19; d_gene: .; j_gene: TRBJ1-4; abundance: .; CDR3aa: CASSPRTGRVNEKLFF; CDR3nt: TGTGCCAGTAGTCCCCGGACGGGGCGGGTCAATGAAAAACTGTTTTTT
v_gene: TRBV6-4; d_gene: .; j_gene: TRBJ1-6; abundance: few; CDR3aa: CASSGSPGNSPLHF; CDR3nt: TGTGCCAGCAGCGGATCACCGGGCAATTCACCCCTCCACTTT
v_gene: TRBV6-4; d_gene: .; j_gene: TRBJ1-1; abundance: few; CDR3aa: CASSWGADTEAFF; CDR3nt: TGTGCCAGCAGCTGGGGCGCGGACACTGAAGCTTTCTTT
v_gene: TRBV19; d_gene: .; j_gene: TRBJ1-3; abundance: .; CDR3aa: CASTSTGGPWTAIYF; CDR3nt: TGTGCCAGTACCTCGACCGGGGGACCGTGGACTGCCATATATTTT
v_gene: TRBV18; d_gene: .; j_gene: TRBJ1-4; abundance: once; CDR3aa: CASSMANWDEKLFF; CDR3nt: TGTGCCAGCTCAATGGCAAACTGGGATGAAAAACTGTTTTTT
v_gene: TRBV5-4; d_gene: TRBD2; j_gene: TRBJ2-1; abundance: .; CDR3aa: CASSPTLAGSYNEQFF; CDR3nt: TGTGCCAGCAGCCCCACTCTAGCGGGTTCCTACAATGAGCAGTTCTTC
v_gene: TRBV4-2; d_gene: .; j_gene: TRBJ2-1; abundance: .; CDR3aa: CASSRAGPYNEQFF; CDR3nt: TGTGCCAGCAGCCGGGCAGGACCATACAATGAGCAGTTCTTC
v_gene: TRBV7-9; d_gene: TRBD1; j_gene: TRBJ1-3; abundance: .; CDR3aa: CASSLEKGQGASGNTIYF; CDR3nt: TGTGCCAGCAGCTTAGAAAAGGGACAGGGGGCCTCTGGAAACACCATATATTTT
v_gene: TRBV30; d_gene: TRBD2; j_gene: TRBJ2-5; abundance: .; CDR3aa: CACLGLAGMETQYF; CDR3nt: TGTGCCTGCCTCGGACTAGCGGGGATGGAGACCCAGTACTTC
v_gene: TRBV4-2; d_gene: .; j_gene: TRBJ2-1; abundance: .; CDR3aa: CASSQSSGFYNEQFF; CDR3nt: TGTGCCAGCAGCCAAAGTTCTGGCTTTTACAATGAGCAGTTCTTC
v_gene: TRBV7-9; d_gene: .; j_gene: TRBJ2-3; abundance: .; CDR3aa: CASSLGYLGARLDTQYF; CDR3nt: TGTGCCAGCAGCTTAGGGTATTTGGGGGCCCGGTTAGATACGCAGTATTTT
v_gene: TRBV11-2; d_gene: TRBD2; j_gene: TRBJ2-3; abundance: .; CDR3aa: CASSPGTSGGSTDTQYF; CDR3nt: TGTGCCAGCAGCCCCGGGACTAGCGGGGGGAGCACAGATACGCAGTATTTT